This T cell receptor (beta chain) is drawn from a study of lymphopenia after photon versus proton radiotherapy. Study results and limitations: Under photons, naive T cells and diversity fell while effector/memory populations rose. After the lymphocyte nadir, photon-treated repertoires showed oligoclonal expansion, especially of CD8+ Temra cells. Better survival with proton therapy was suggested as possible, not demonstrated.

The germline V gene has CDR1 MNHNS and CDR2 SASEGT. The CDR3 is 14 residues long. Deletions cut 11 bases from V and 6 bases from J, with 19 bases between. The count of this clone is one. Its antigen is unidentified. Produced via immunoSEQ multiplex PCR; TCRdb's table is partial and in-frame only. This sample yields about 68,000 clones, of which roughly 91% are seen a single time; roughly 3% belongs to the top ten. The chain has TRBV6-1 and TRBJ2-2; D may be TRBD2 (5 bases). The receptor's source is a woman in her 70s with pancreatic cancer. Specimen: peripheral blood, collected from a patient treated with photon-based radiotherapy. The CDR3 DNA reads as TGTGCCCTCAGAGAGGGATTGAGGTCCGGGGAGCTGTTTTTT. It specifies CALREGLRSGELFF.